A single T cell receptor (beta chain) is shown here with its context. The CDR3 loop spans 15 amino acids. The germline V gene encodes CDR1 SGHAT and CDR2 FQNNGV. The V end was cut by 5 bases, the J end by 7 bases, with 17 bases between. Per the authors' pipeline: How many nucleated cells were present was estimated from reference gene primer amplification. TCRdb's table, derived via immunoSEQ multiplex PCR, lists solely in-frame clones and lacks some. V, J and clone size reflect that table, while D and trimming were determined from the DNA. The sample includes about 48,000 clones, 65% to 90% of them seen just once. The data derive from a study of blood T cell repertoires in COVID-19. Across the study: Collection of acute and convalescent COVID-19 samples took place in the United States, Italy and Spain. PBMCs, B-cell-depleted T cells, or T cells provided the cDNA or gDNA that made up the material.

Sequences were obtained from peripheral blood. The sequence was collected from a man in his forties with acute or convalescent COVID-19. The chain employs TRBV11-2 and TRBJ1-4, with D possibly being TRBD1 (6 bases). The DNA for the CDR3 is TGTGCCAGCAGCGAATCACAGGGCTGGGGTGAAAAACTGTTTTTT. It specifies CASSESQGWGEKLFF.